The source of this T cell receptor beta chain is a study of T cells in Graves' hyperthyroidism and ophthalmopathy. Regions amplified from RNA transcripts were the TCR beta CDR3 regions. Researchers ran a first-round RT-PCR on the TCR CDR3 using the HTBI primer set. TCRdb recomputed calls from the multiplex PCR reads with MiXCR, one row per CDR3 protein. The sample has about 300,000 distinct CDR3 sequences, roughly a fifth seen once; the top ten hold just under 40%. The germline gives CDR1 MDHEN, CDR2 SYDVKM. The ends were cut back, 2 bases at V and 4 bases at J, with 11 bases in the middle. The CDR3 covers 15 residues. The sample holds a few counts of this clonotype. Its antigen is still unknown. Enrolled ophthalmopathy patients presented with a Clinical Activity Score of at least 3, a NOSPECS grade of at least 4, and disease duration under 3 months. Study-wide results and limits: Ophthalmopathy was told apart from stable hyperthyroidism by a 13 V-J model.

The clonotype comes from a man aged 50-59 years with Graves' ophthalmopathy. The sequencing input was blood. The rearrangement links TRBV28 to TRBJ2-2, with D unresolved. The CDR3 protein is CASSLDNLLTGELFF. The CDR3 nucleotides are TGTGCCAGCAGTTTAGACAATCTCCTCACCGGGGAGCTGTTTTTT.